The 21 T cell receptor beta chains below all came from one sample that was sequenced in a study of blood T cell repertoires in COVID-19. Profiled with immunoSEQ multiplex PCR; TCRdb holds only in-frame clones, not every one. The sample records 120,000 or so clones, 75% to 90% being singletons. The material sequenced was peripheral blood. Every receptor here comes from a woman aged 70-85 years with acute or convalescent COVID-19.

The gene calls are TRBV18 and TRBJ1-5; D perhaps matches TRBD1 (5 bases). CDR1 and CDR2 (germline): KGHSH, LQKENI. The CDR3 has 14 residues. V was cut by 5 bases and J by 0 bases, with 8 bases left in between. CDR3 in amino acids: CASSSTDSNQPQHF. In DNA form, the CDR3 reads TGTGCCAGCTCATCGACAGATAGCAATCAGCCCCAGCATTTT.

The CDR3 DNA reads as TGTGCCACCAGTGATCCGTCCGGGACTCACTACGAGCAGTACTTC. This encodes CATSDPSGTHYEQYF. The chain employs TRBV24-1 and TRBJ2-7, with D possibly matching TRBD2 (6 bases). CDR3 length: 15 amino acids. The ends were cut back, 3 bases at V and 3 bases at J, with 14 bases in the middle. Germline CDR1 reads KGHDR; CDR2 reads SFDVKD.

The V call is TRBV10-3, the J call TRBJ2-1; no reliable D call. V was clipped by 11 bases and J by 6 bases, with 14 bases between them. Per the germline V gene, CDR1 is ENHRY and CDR2 is SYGVKD. This CDR3 region has 12 residues. The CDR3 sequence: CASGSTGNEQFF. CDR3 nucleotide sequence: TGTGCCTCCGGGTCGACGGGCAATGAGCAGTTCTTC.

This clone was counted between two and nine times. The V and J genes are TRBV7-8 and TRBJ1-6, with D perhaps matching TRBD1 (5 bases). Germline V gene data show CDR1 as SGHVS and CDR2 as FQNEAQ. This CDR3 comprises 12 residues. V lost 8 bases and J 9 bases, leaving 11 bases between the germline ends. CDR3 protein: CASGGEGSPLHF. The DNA of the CDR3 is TGTGCCAGCGGGGGGGAGGGTTCACCCCTCCACTTT.

This sequence joins TRBV15 and TRBJ1-2; D is ambiguous. Per the germline V gene, CDR1 is LNHNV and CDR2 is YYDKDF (reference sequence). Trimming cost V 0 bases and J 6 bases, with 5 bases left between them. The CDR3 consists of 12 residues. The CDR3 reads CATSRDVNGYTF. In DNA form, the CDR3 reads TGTGCCACCAGCAGAGACGTTAATGGCTACACCTTC.

J is TRBJ1-4 and V is TRBV5-6, with 10 bases lining up with TRBD1. Germline V lookup: CDR1 SGHDT, CDR2 YYEEEE. V lost 4 bases, J lost 7 bases, and 4 bases stayed unmatched. The CDR3 is made up of 14 amino acids. CDR3 bases: TGTGCCAGCAGCCCCGGGACAGGGGCTGAAAAACTGTTTTTT. Residues: CASSPGTGAEKLFF. Drawing the rest from reference TRBV5-6 and TRBJ1-4, the complete variable domain is DAGVTQSPTHLIKTRGQQVTLRCSPKSGHDTVSWYQQALGQGPQFIFQYYEEEERQRGNFPDRFSGHQFPNYSSELNVNALLLGDSALYLCASSPGTGAEKLFFGSGTQLSVL.

The sample holds a few counts of this clone. The chain recombines TRBV18 with TRBJ2-3; TRBD2 is a possible D gene (5 bases). This CDR3 spans 14 amino acids. Germline CDR1 KGHSH, CDR2 LQKENI. Between the trimmed V and J ends, which lost 3 bases and 4 bases, there was a span of 11 bases. The CDR3 protein is CASSPDTSADTQYF. The CDR3 DNA follows: TGTGCCAGCTCACCCGATACTAGTGCAGATACGCAGTATTTT.

The rearrangement joins TRBV7-9 to TRBJ1-3; maybe TRBD1 (5 bases). The germline V and J ends were trimmed by 5 bases and 0 bases, with 8 bases remaining between them. The CDR3 has 14 residues. Germline V CDR1 and CDR2: SEHNR, FQNEAQ (reference sequence). The CDR3 protein is CASSHRSSGNTIYF. In DNA, the CDR3 is TGTGCCAGCAGCCACAGGTCCTCTGGAAACACCATATATTTT.

The J gene is TRBJ1-4, the V gene TRBV5-6; D possibly corresponds to TRBD1 (5 bases). V dropped 2 bases and J dropped 8 bases, with 16 bases sitting between them. CDR1 and CDR2 from the germline V gene are SGHDT and YYEEEE. This CDR3 is built from 15 residues. In nucleotides, the CDR3 is TGTGCCAGCAGCTTTGTAGGGCAGGGTGGCGAAAAACTGTTTTTT. It is translated as CASSFVGQGGEKLFF.

This chain links TRBV6-5 with TRBJ1-1; 11 bases are a match to TRBD1. This CDR3 has 15 residues. The J segment lost 1 base and the V segment lost 6 bases, leaving 4 bases of the junction unmatched. Germline assignment: CDR1 MNHEY and CDR2 SVGAGI. CDR3 residues: CASRPGQGANTEAFF. CDR3 sequence (DNA): TGTGCCAGCAGACCTGGACAGGGGGCGAACACTGAAGCTTTCTTT.

The CDR3 is CASTTTGWQPQHF. The CDR3 DNA follows: TGTGCCAGCACAACGACAGGGTGGCAGCCCCAGCATTTT. This chain links TRBV6-5 with TRBJ1-5, with TRBD1 matching 7 bases. The CDR3 totals 13 residues. Germline V gives CDR1 MNHEY, CDR2 SVGAGI. V lost 7 bases to trimming and J lost 7 bases; unmatched junction nucleotides: 7.

V gene TRBV4-1 combines with J gene TRBJ2-7; 7 nucleotides line up with TRBD1. V dropped 4 bases and J dropped 0; count of bases not matched to a gene: 6. The germline V gene has CDR1 MGHRA and CDR2 YSYEKL. The CDR3 has 15 amino acids. CDR3 DNA sequence: TGCGCCAGCAGCCCGACGGGACAGAGCTCCTACGAGCAGTACTTC. It specifies CASSPTGQSSYEQYF.

The chain has TRBV7-2 and TRBJ1-4, with 7 bases aligning to TRBD1. Germline trimming cut 6 bases from V and 4 bases from J; bases unmatched to any gene: 11. CDR1 is SGHTA, CDR2 FQGNSA, per germline. The length of the CDR3 is 16 residues. The CDR3 spells CASRFGYWDSNEKLFF. In DNA, the CDR3 is TGTGCCAGCAGATTCGGTTACTGGGACAGTAATGAAAAACTGTTTTTT. The full variable domain, completed using reference TRBV7-2 and TRBJ1-4, is GAGVSQSPSNKVTEKGKDVELRCDPISGHTALYWYRQSLGQGLEFLIYFQGNSAPDKSGLPSDRFSAERTGGSVSTLTIQRTQQEDSAVYLCASRFGYWDSNEKLFFGSGTQLSVL.

The gene calls are TRBV6-6 and TRBJ1-5, with D tentatively TRBD1 (6 bases). This CDR3 has 14 amino acids. The V end was cut by 2 bases, the J end by 2 bases, with 7 bases between. Germline assignment: CDR1 MNHNY and CDR2 SVGAGI (reference sequence). CDR3 residues: CASSYPGGNQPQHF. CDR3 bases: TGTGCCAGCAGTTACCCAGGGGGCAATCAGCCCCAGCATTTT.

The rearrangement joins TRBV15 to TRBJ1-1; a possible D gene is TRBD1 (5 bases). Per germline, CDR1 LNHNV and CDR2 YYDKDF (reference sequence). This CDR3 has 14 residues. The V end lost 9 bases, the J end lost 4 bases, and 18 bases lay between the germline ends. Here the CDR3 reads CATGGTPGATEAFF. The CDR3 coding sequence is TGTGCCACGGGGGGGACTCCCGGGGCCACTGAAGCTTTCTTT. The variable domain in full, with the rest retrieved from reference TRBV15 and TRBJ1-1, is DAMVIQNPRYQVTQFGKPVTLSCSQTLNHNVMYWYQQKSSQAPKLLFHYYDKDFNNEADTPDNFQSRRPNTSFCFLDIRSPGLGDTAMYLCATGGTPGATEAFFGQGTRLTVV.

Comment on this clone: As the CDR3 is not closed by the conserved phenylalanine or tryptophan, this likely results from a read error. The DNA is left out, because the CDR3 cannot be placed on it with certainty; the CDR3 is given as TCRdb lists it. This rearrangement joins TRBV10-3 to TRBJ1-2; the D call in the table, TRBD1, was not verified against the DNA. Germline CDR1 ENHRY, CDR2 SYGVKD. Ends included, the CDR3 has 9 residues. This chain's CDR3 is CAIRDGTAL.

V usage is TRBV4-2 and J usage is TRBJ2-1; TRBD2 aligns across 8 bases. Germline V gives CDR1 LGHNA, CDR2 YNFKEQ. CDR3 length equals 17 residues. Trimming took 0 bases from V and 7 from J; bases not matched to a gene: 11. The CDR3 spells CASSQDFWSGGRNEQFF. The DNA of the CDR3 is TGTGCCAGCAGCCAAGATTTTTGGAGCGGGGGTCGGAATGAGCAGTTCTTC.

The V and J genes are TRBV6-6 and TRBJ1-5, with D unresolved. V was shortened by 4 bases and J by 6 bases, with 7 bases between the two germline ends. The CDR3 covers 12 residues. From germline, CDR1 is MNHNY and CDR2 SVGAGI (reference sequence). The CDR3 region is CASSFESQPQHF. As DNA, the CDR3 is TGTGCCAGCAGTTTCGAGAGTCAGCCCCAGCATTTT.

This clone was picked up a small number of times. The chain uses TRBV5-1 and TRBJ2-2; 10 nucleotides match TRBD1. The germline V gene has CDR1 SGHRS and CDR2 YFSETQ. This CDR3 spans 15 amino acids. Trimming cost V 4 bases and J 6 bases; bases outside gene matches: 6. CDR3 in DNA: TGCGCCAGCAGCCCAGGACAGGGGGTATCCGGGGAGCTGTTTTTT. It translates to CASSPGQGVSGELFF.

This chain joins TRBV2 and TRBJ1-6; D unresolved. The CDR3 runs to 15 residues. Deletions cut 6 bases from V and 0 bases from J, with 9 bases between. Germline V CDR1 and CDR2: SNHLY, FYNNEI. As DNA, the CDR3 is TGTGCCAGCAGGGCAGCGAGCTCCTATAATTCACCCCTCCACTTT. Translation: CASRAASSYNSPLHF. The whole variable domain, filled in from reference TRBV2 and TRBJ1-6, reads EPEVTQTPSHQVTQMGQEVILRCVPISNHLYFYWYRQILGQKVEFLVSFYNNEISEKSEIFDDQFSVERPDGSNFTLKIRSTKLEDSAMYFCASRAASSYNSPLHFGNGTRLTVT.

The chain uses TRBV4-1 and TRBJ2-5, with TRBD2 identical over 11 bases. The CDR3 length is 17 residues. J lost 5 bases, V lost 1 base, and 9 bases had no gene match. Germline CDR1 and CDR2: MGHRA and YSYEKL. The CDR3 sequence: CASSQAQTSGGSETQYF. The CDR3 DNA is TGCGCCAGCAGCCAAGCGCAAACTAGCGGGGGATCGGAGACCCAGTACTTC.